This T cell receptor beta chain derives from a study of blood T cell repertoires in COVID-19. Across the whole study: Samples representing acute and convalescent COVID-19 were sourced from the United States, Italy and Spain. PBMCs, B-cell-depleted T cells, or T cells provided the cDNA or gDNA that made up the material.

Authors' data handling: Counts of nucleated cells, estimated from reference gene primer amplification, were obtained. TCRdb's table, derived via immunoSEQ multiplex PCR, lists solely in-frame clones and lacks some. Clone size and V and J calls were adopted from that table, with D and trimming inferred from the DNA. This sample yields more than 300,000 clones, of which around four fifths are seen a single time; around 1.2% belongs to the top ten. Germline CDR1 and CDR2: MNHEY and SVGAGI. J was trimmed by 1 base and V by 6 bases; bases with no gene match: 6. This CDR3 has 14 residues. Source material: peripheral blood. The sequence came from a woman in her fifties or sixties with acute or convalescent COVID-19. V usage is TRBV6-5 and J usage is TRBJ2-7; TRBD1 matches at 7 bases. CDR3 loop: CASSIDRESYEQYF. The CDR3 DNA sequence: TGTGCCAGCAGCATAGACAGGGAATCCTACGAGCAGTACTTC.